The 18 T cell receptor beta chains below come from one sample, sequenced in a study of T cell repertoires in cytomegalovirus infection. These receptors have no known antigen. TCRdb re-analysed the reads in MiXCR, keeping a single row per CDR3 protein. The sample includes more than 85,000 distinct CDR3 sequences, under 30% of them seen just once. Sequences were derived from CD8+ T cells from cultured PBMCs, sampled from culture after CMV antigen stimulation. Every receptor here comes from a human donor in good health (CMV status not recorded). Some clones in this sample may be carry-over from other donors' samples.

This clonotype has just a few counts. V gene TRBV5-6 combines with J gene TRBJ2-3, with TRBD2 matching 9 bases. Germline CDR1 and CDR2: SGHDT and YYEEEE. J gave up 9 bases and V 5 bases, and 13 bases lay outside the gene matches. The CDR3 is 15 amino acids. CDR3 sequence: CASRVMRGGGLTQYF. The CDR3 DNA reads as TGTGCCAGCAGAGTCATGCGGGGGGGCGGGCTCACGCAGTATTTT.

This clonotype was recorded many times. The rearrangement joins TRBV5-1 to TRBJ2-7; D is perhaps TRBD2 (5 bases). V gave up 3 bases and J gave up 2 bases, with 21 bases separating them. The CDR3 spans 17 residues. The germline gives CDR1 SGHRS, CDR2 YFSETQ. The CDR3 nucleotides are TGCGCCAGCAGCTACGGGGAATGGGGTAGCGTTGCCTACGAGCAGTACTTC. It is translated as CASSYGEWGSVAYEQYF.

In its sample, this clonotype was seen many times. V gene TRBV4-1 combines with J gene TRBJ2-7, with D possibly TRBD2 on 5 matching bases. This CDR3 region has 15 residues. Germline CDR1 is MGHRA and CDR2 is YSYEKL. Trimming shortened V by 5 bases and J by 2 bases, and 16 bases separated the two germline ends. Here the CDR3 DNA reads TGCGCCAGCAGCTACTCCTCATGGGGAGCCTACGAGCAGTACTTC. Translating it yields CASSYSSWGAYEQYF.

DNA for the CDR3: TGTGCCAGTAGTATGGCAGGGTTCACTGAAGCTTTCTTT. It codes for CASSMAGFTEAFF. This chain links TRBV19 with TRBJ1-1; tentative D call: TRBD1 (5 bases). Trimming removed 3 bases from V and 4 bases from J, with 9 bases in between. Germline values: CDR1 LNHDA, CDR2 SQIVND (reference sequence). This CDR3 is built from 13 residues.

This clonotype was observed once. A much larger clone lies one base from this, so it may be a read error. The chain is built from TRBV7-2 and TRBJ1-1; TRBD1 matches at 7 bases. CDR3 length: 17 amino acids. Germline CDR1 SGHTA, CDR2 FQGNSA. The trim removed 1 base at V and 0 bases at J, leaving 8 bases unmatched. CDR3 DNA: TGTGCCAGCAGCTTAGAGGGGGCGCGGGGTATGAACACTGAAGCTTTCTTT. Translated: CASSLEGARGMNTEAFF.

The gene calls are TRBV20-1 and TRBJ2-3, with D possibly called TRBD1 or TRBD2 (5 bases each). The CDR3 runs to 14 residues. Trimming left V 3 bases short and J 1 base short, with 11 bases between. Germline V gene data show CDR1 as DFQATT and CDR2 as SNEGSKA (reference sequence). Written as DNA, the CDR3 is TGCAGTGCTAGCCTCCGGGACGGCACAGATACGCAGTATTTT. Translation: CSASLRDGTDTQYF.

Concerning this clonotype: A junction boundary mismatches the germline segment, possibly from a read error. This sequence joins TRBV6-6 and TRBJ2-7; 9 bases line up with TRBD1. The germline gives CDR1 MNHNY, CDR2 SVGAGI (reference sequence). The CDR3 runs to 16 residues. The CDR3 DNA follows: TGTGCCAGCAGTCCCCGAAGCCGGGACAGGGAGTACGAGCACTACTTC. It yields the protein CASSPRSRDREYEHYF.

The chain is built from TRBV27 and TRBJ1-5; the match to TRBD1 covers 10 bases. Germline CDR1 is MNHEY and CDR2 is SMNVEV (reference sequence). CDR3 length equals 17 residues. The V and J ends lost 4 bases and 0 bases, in that order; junction bases with no gene match: 6. In nucleotides, the CDR3 is TGTGCCAGCAGTTCTGGACAGGGGGGGTATAGCAATCAGCCCCAGCATTTT. This codes for CASSSGQGGYSNQPQHF.

V and J are TRBV7-6 and TRBJ2-3; weak D call: TRBD1 (6 bases). V was pared by 2 bases and J by 0 bases, with 12 bases between. CDR1 and CDR2 (germline): SGHVS, FNYEAQ. This CDR3 has 16 residues. CDR3 in DNA: TGTGCCAGCAGCTTATCAGGGGCATCTAGCACAGATACGCAGTATTTT. This codes for CASSLSGASSTDTQYF.

There are many counts of this clonotype. The V and J genes are TRBV7-2 and TRBJ2-1, with D tentatively TRBD1 (6 bases). The CDR3 loop spans 13 amino acids. The germline gives CDR1 SGHTA, CDR2 FQGNSA. V lost 3 bases to trimming and J lost 5 bases, with 8 bases between them. In DNA, the CDR3 is TGTGCCAGCAGCTTGAACAGGGACAATGAGCAGTTCTTC. Amino acid sequence: CASSLNRDNEQFF.

The table lists this clonotype with a few counts. The chain uses TRBV7-2 and TRBJ2-7; D call uncertain. This CDR3 comprises 14 residues. Germline-derived CDR1 and CDR2 are SGHTA and FQGNSA. The V gene lost 1 base and the J gene lost 7 bases, with 14 bases spanning the gap. The CDR3 DNA reads TGTGCCAGCAGCTTAGATAGAAGAAGAAGGGAGCAGTACTTC. This translates into CASSLDRRRREQYF.

The V call is TRBV28, the J call TRBJ1-2; D perhaps matches TRBD1 (6 bases). This CDR3 has 12 residues. The germline V gene has CDR1 MDHEN and CDR2 SYDVKM. V gave up 5 bases and J gave up 5 bases, with 9 bases separating them. CDR3 residues: CASSPTGYGYTF. The CDR3 nucleotides read TGTGCCAGCAGTCCAACAGGGTATGGCTACACCTTC.

The V gene is TRBV27, the J gene TRBJ1-1; no firm D call. This CDR3 comprises 14 residues. V was cut by 0 bases and J by 4 bases, with 9 bases left in between. Germline V CDR1 and CDR2: MNHEY, SMNVEV (reference sequence). CDR3 in amino acids: CASSLSRYGTEAFF. CDR3 in DNA: TGTGCCAGCAGTTTATCGCGGTACGGCACTGAAGCTTTCTTT.

This clonotype was picked up a small number of times. V and J are TRBV27 and TRBJ2-7; D ambiguous. The CDR3 spans 13 residues. CDR1 and CDR2 from the germline V gene are MNHEY and SMNVEV (reference sequence). Trimming removed 2 bases from V and 1 base from J, with 6 bases in between. The CDR3 DNA sequence: TGTGCCAGCAGTTTAACATTATCCTACGAGCAGTACTTC. It codes for CASSLTLSYEQYF.

This clonotype occurred a few times. This sequence joins TRBV5-6 and TRBJ2-1; D not certain. This CDR3 is 16 amino acids long. Trimming shortened V by 2 bases and J by 0 bases, and 12 bases separated the two germline ends. Germline loops: CDR1 SGHDT, CDR2 YYEEEE. CDR3 in amino acids: CASSLNRASSYNEQFF. For the CDR3, the DNA is TGTGCCAGCAGCTTAAACCGGGCCAGCTCCTACAATGAGCAGTTCTTC.

The table lists this clonotype with many counts. The V and J genes are TRBV4-1 and TRBJ2-7; D remains unclear. The V and J ends lost 3 bases and 3 bases respectively, with 12 bases between them. CDR1 MGHRA and CDR2 YSYEKL come from the germline V gene. The CDR3 consists of 14 residues. CDR3 region: CASSHGEGDYEQYF. The DNA for the CDR3 is TGCGCCAGCAGCCATGGGGAAGGAGACTACGAGCAGTACTTC.

This chain connects TRBV27 to TRBJ1-5, with no clear D. Deletions cut 0 bases from V and 0 bases from J, with 12 bases between. The germline V gene has CDR1 MNHEY and CDR2 SMNVEV (reference sequence). The CDR3 has 17 amino acids. The CDR3 bases are TGTGCCAGCAGTTTATCACACCCCGCTTATAGCAATCAGCCCCAGCATTTT. This sequence encodes CASSLSHPAYSNQPQHF.

The rearrangement uses TRBV19 and TRBJ1-2, with D unresolved. Germline loops: CDR1 LNHDA, CDR2 SQIVND (reference sequence). The germline V and J ends were trimmed by 3 bases and 3 bases, with 2 bases remaining between them. This CDR3 comprises 11 residues. CDR3 in amino acids: CASSIDYGYTF. As DNA, the CDR3 is TGTGCCAGTAGTATTGACTATGGCTACACCTTC.